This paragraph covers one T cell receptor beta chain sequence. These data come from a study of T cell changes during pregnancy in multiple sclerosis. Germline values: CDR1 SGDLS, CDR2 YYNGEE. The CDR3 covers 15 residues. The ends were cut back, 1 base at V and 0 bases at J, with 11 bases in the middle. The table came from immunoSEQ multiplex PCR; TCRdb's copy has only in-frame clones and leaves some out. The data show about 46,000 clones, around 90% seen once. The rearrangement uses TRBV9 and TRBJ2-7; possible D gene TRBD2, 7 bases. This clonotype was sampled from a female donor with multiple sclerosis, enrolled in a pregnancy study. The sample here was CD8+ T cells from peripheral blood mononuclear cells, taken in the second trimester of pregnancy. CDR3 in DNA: TGTGCCAGCAGCGTATCGGGGGGCCACTCCTACGAGCAGTACTTC. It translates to CASSVSGGHSYEQYF. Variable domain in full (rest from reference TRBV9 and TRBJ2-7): DSGVTQTPKHLITATGQRVTLRCSPRSGDLSVYWYQQSLDQGLQFLIQYYNGEERAKGNILERFSAQQFPDLHSELNLSSLELGDSALYFCASSVSGGHSYEQYFGPGTRLTVT.